This TCR beta chain came from a study of control samples from healthy donors and cancer patients. The CDR3 consists of 15 residues. V lost 4 bases and J lost 6; bases outside the gene matches: 12. Per the germline V gene, CDR1 is GTSNPN and CDR2 is SVGIG (reference sequence). The repertoire was sequenced with immunoSEQ multiplex PCR; TCRdb's copy has only in-frame clones and lacks some. The sample includes around 40,000 clones, around 93% of them seen just once. Sequencing was done on a sample of PBMCs. The chain links TRBV30 to TRBJ2-7, with 10 nucleotides matching TRBD1. This TCR was sampled from a woman aged 40 to 50 with head and neck cancer. CDR3 nucleotide sequence: TGTGCCTGGATAGACCCGGGACAGGGGAGGTCCGAGCAGTACTTC. It translates to CAWIDPGQGRSEQYF. The full variable domain, with the rest looked up from reference TRBV30 and TRBJ2-7, is SQTIHQWPATLVQPVGSPLSLECTVEGTSNPNLYWYRQAAGRGLQLLFYSVGIGQISSEVPQNLSASRPQDRQFILSSKKLLLSDSGFYLCAWIDPGQGRSEQYFGPGTRLTVT.